This T cell receptor (beta chain) originates from a study of CD8+ T cells in alopecia areata. Regarding the study as a whole: Tissue-resident alphabeta T cells belonging to normal skin likewise get sequenced within scalp specimens.

Concerning this clone itself: Its target is not known.

Per germline, CDR1 LNHNV and CDR2 YYDKDF (reference sequence). The CDR3 runs to 13 residues. The V and J ends lost 10 bases and 6 bases respectively, with 19 bases between them. Extraction and reverse transcription of RNA yielded cDNA as the sequencing template. TCRdb's copy holds only in-frame clones and misses some; the assay was immunoSEQ multiplex PCR. The sample has roughly 150,000 clones; about three fifths are singletons. The sequencing sample was made of CD4+ T cells sorted from blood. This chain uses TRBV15 with TRBJ2-7, with D possibly being TRBD1 (8 bases). This receptor was obtained from a human donor in good health. CDR3 coding DNA: TGTGCCATCGGCAGGGACAGGACTAGCGAGCAGTACTTC. The encoded protein is CAIGRDRTSEQYF. Filled out from reference TRBV15 and TRBJ2-7, the complete variable domain reads DAMVIQNPRYQVTQFGKPVTLSCSQTLNHNVMYWYQQKSSQAPKLLFHYYDKDFNNEADTPDNFQSRRPNTSFCFLDIRSPGLGDTAMYLCAIGRDRTSEQYFGPGTRLTVT.